This T cell receptor (beta chain) is drawn from a study of T cells after yellow fever vaccination. Using its own MiXCR run on the 5' RACE reads, TCRdb lists one record per CDR3 protein. This table holds hundreds of thousands of distinct CDR3 sequences, less than 4.5% found once. Study-wide results and caveats: A minor fraction of clonotypes spanned both CD4 and CD8 compartments. It was a weaker secondary response, yet one that peaked faster, at day 5 versus 15. Detected again after the booster were most primary-vaccination clones, at 96% CD4 and approximately 85% CD8.

The CDR3 loop spans 13 amino acids. V lost 5 bases and J lost 7, with 13 bases in between. The germline V gene encodes CDR1 SGHRS and CDR2 YFSETQ. As to this clonotype: The antigen remains undetermined.

The chain uses TRBV5-1 and TRBJ2-1; D ambiguous. The receptor's source is a man aged 18 to 29 who received the YFV17D yellow fever vaccine. Sequencing was performed on PBMCs, taken on the day of the yellow fever booster vaccination. CDR3 region: CASRTMDGNEQFF. The CDR3 DNA is TGCGCCAGCAGAACTATGGACGGGAATGAGCAGTTCTTC. Together with reference TRBV5-1 and TRBJ2-1, the CDR3 gives the full variable domain: KAGVTQTPRYLIKTRGQQVTLSCSPISGHRSVSWYQQTPGQGLQFLFEYFSETQRNKGNFPGRFSGRQFSNSRSEMNVSTLELGDSALYLCASRTMDGNEQFFGPGTRLTVL.